The 24 T cell receptor beta chains reported below all come from one sample, sequenced in a study of blood T cell repertoires in COVID-19. The repertoire was sequenced with immunoSEQ multiplex PCR; TCRdb's copy has only in-frame clones and lacks some. This sample has fewer than 200,000 clones, with 90% found just once. Sequencing was carried out using peripheral blood. The receptors derive from a man over 45 with acute or convalescent COVID-19.

The chain joins TRBV9 to TRBJ2-6; D possibly corresponds to TRBD1 (6 bases). The CDR3 covers 17 residues. Per germline, CDR1 SGDLS and CDR2 YYNGEE. V lost 4 bases to trimming and J lost 1 base, with 15 bases between them. CDR3: CASSTRDTRSGANVLTF. In DNA, the CDR3 is TGTGCCAGCAGCACCCGGGACACTCGATCTGGGGCCAACGTCCTGACTTTC.

The chain has TRBV7-8 and TRBJ1-5; no clear D gene. Between the trimmed V and J ends, which lost 2 bases and 2 bases, there was a span of 10 bases. The CDR3 is 15 residues long. CDR1 and CDR2 (germline): SGHVS, FQNEAQ. This chain's CDR3 is CASSLSGWGNQPQHF. The CDR3 coding sequence is TGTGCCAGCAGCTTATCGGGATGGGGCAATCAGCCCCAGCATTTT.

The chain has TRBV4-3 and TRBJ1-2; D remains unclear. Per the germline V gene, CDR1 is LGHNA and CDR2 is YSLEER. The CDR3 length is 15 residues. V shed 0 bases and J shed 2 bases, with 10 bases lying between them. CDR3 loop: CASSQEFALNYGYTF. CDR3 nucleotide sequence: TGCGCCAGCAGCCAAGAGTTTGCCCTAAACTATGGCTACACCTTC.

The CDR3 sequence: CAIGLAGGPNEQFF. The CDR3 DNA reads TGTGCCATCGGACTAGCGGGAGGGCCCAATGAGCAGTTCTTC. The J gene is TRBJ2-1, the V gene TRBV6-6; 15 bases are shared with TRBD2. The CDR3 length is 14 residues. The V and J ends lost 10 bases and 6 bases, in that order; junction bases with no gene match: 4. The germline V gene encodes CDR1 MNHNY and CDR2 SVGAGI (reference sequence).

The chain is built from TRBV29-1 and TRBJ2-3, with 7 bases that match TRBD2. The CDR3 totals 15 residues. V trimming: 0 bases; J trimming: 6 bases; junction bases outside the gene matches: 9. Germline CDR1 is SQVTM and CDR2 is ANQGSEA. CDR3 loop: CSVEDPTSIRDTQYF. The CDR3 nucleotides are TGCAGCGTTGAAGACCCGACTAGCATTCGGGATACGCAGTATTTT.

This clone is a singleton in its sample. The J gene is TRBJ1-1, the V gene TRBV7-9; 7 bases align to TRBD1. CDR1 and CDR2 from the germline V gene are SEHNR and FQNEAQ (reference sequence). CDR3 length equals 15 residues. J was trimmed by 1 base and V by 5 bases; bases with no gene match: 7. CDR3 amino acids: CASSPPNRGNTEAFF. The CDR3 DNA reads as TGTGCCAGCAGCCCCCCCAACAGGGGGAACACTGAAGCTTTCTTT.

The rearrangement joins TRBV12-3 or TRBV12-4 to TRBJ1-1; 9 nucleotides align to TRBD1. CDR3 length: 13 residues. The junction had 8 bases not matched to a gene; V was cut back by 5 bases and J by 10 bases. The CDR3 sequence: CASSLYRGLVAFF. CDR3 DNA sequence: TGTGCCAGCAGTCTTTACAGGGGGCTGGTAGCTTTCTTT.

The CDR3 sequence: CASSLWAGALETQYF. CDR3 coding DNA: TGTGCCAGCAGCTTATGGGCAGGGGCCTTGGAGACCCAGTACTTC. The gene calls are TRBV7-2 and TRBJ2-5; perhaps TRBD1 as D (6 bases). This CDR3 spans 15 amino acids. Trimming stripped 2 bases from V and 5 bases from J, with 15 bases between. Per germline, CDR1 SGHTA and CDR2 FQGNSA. Full variable domain (missing parts from reference TRBV7-2 and TRBJ2-5): GAGVSQSPSNKVTEKGKDVELRCDPISGHTALYWYRQSLGQGLEFLIYFQGNSAPDKSGLPSDRFSAERTGGSVSTLTIQRTQQEDSAVYLCASSLWAGALETQYFGPGTRLLVL.

This chain joins TRBV4-3 and TRBJ1-2, with TRBD1 matching over 7 bases. The CDR3 loop spans 17 amino acids. Germline V CDR1 and CDR2: LGHNA, YSLEER. Germline trimming cut 0 bases from V and 3 bases from J; bases unmatched to any gene: 10. The CDR3 DNA sequence: TGCGCCAGCAGCCAAGATGGCTTCAGGGGGGTGCACTATGGCTACACCTTC. It is translated as CASSQDGFRGVHYGYTF.

The chain carries TRBV9 and TRBJ1-6; D is unclear. CDR1 SGDLS and CDR2 YYNGEE come from the germline V gene. The germline V and J ends were trimmed by 4 bases and 7 bases, with 15 bases remaining between them. The CDR3 sequence is 15 residues long. CDR3: CASSPRGGKNSPLHF. The CDR3 DNA sequence: TGTGCCAGCAGCCCCCGGGGAGGGAAAAATTCACCCCTCCACTTT.

At least ten counts were recorded for this clone. The J gene is TRBJ1-6, the V gene TRBV5-1; the D gene is possibly TRBD1 (6 bases). Trimming cost V 4 bases and J 6 bases, with 26 bases left between them. Germline V gene data show CDR1 as SGHRS and CDR2 as YFSETQ. The CDR3 runs 19 residues. CDR3 protein: CASSPYSILQGRANSPLHF. The CDR3 DNA reads as TGCGCCAGCAGCCCCTATTCGATCCTACAGGGAAGGGCTAATTCACCCCTCCACTTT. Full variable domain (missing parts from reference TRBV5-1 and TRBJ1-6): KAGVTQTPRYLIKTRGQQVTLSCSPISGHRSVSWYQQTPGQGLQFLFEYFSETQRNKGNFPGRFSGRQFSNSRSEMNVSTLELGDSALYLCASSPYSILQGRANSPLHFGNGTRLTVT.

V and J are TRBV9 and TRBJ1-1; possibly TRBD1 for D (5 bases). Trimming shortened V by 1 base and J by 4 bases, and 11 bases separated the two germline ends. CDR1 and CDR2 from the germline V gene are SGDLS and YYNGEE. The CDR3 covers 14 residues. CDR3 nucleotides: TGTGCCAGCAGCGTACTAGGGGAGGGCACTGAAGCTTTCTTT. Translating gives CASSVLGEGTEAFF. The whole variable domain, filled in from reference TRBV9 and TRBJ1-1, reads DSGVTQTPKHLITATGQRVTLRCSPRSGDLSVYWYQQSLDQGLQFLIQYYNGEERAKGNILERFSAQQFPDLHSELNLSSLELGDSALYFCASSVLGEGTEAFFGQGTRLTVV.

This clone was seen a single time. V gene TRBV6-5 combines with J gene TRBJ1-5, with no clear D. The CDR3 is 15 amino acids. The V gene lost 0 bases and the J gene lost 0 bases, with 6 bases spanning the gap. The germline V gene has CDR1 MNHEY and CDR2 SVGAGI. CDR3 coding DNA: TGTGCCAGCAGTTACTCATTAGATAGCAATCAGCCCCAGCATTTT. Amino acids: CASSYSLDSNQPQHF.

The chain couples TRBV18 to TRBJ2-7; 11 positions agree with TRBD1. CDR3 size: 16 residues. Germline V gene data show CDR1 as KGHSH and CDR2 as LQKENI. Trimming removed 2 bases from V and 2 bases from J; junction bases left unmatched: 5. The CDR3 nucleotides read TGTGCCAGCTCACCAAGGACGGGACAGGGGGCCTACGAGCAGTACTTC. Encoded protein: CASSPRTGQGAYEQYF.

This clone turned up a few times. The chain is built from TRBV2 and TRBJ1-4; D remains unclear. The germline gives CDR1 SNHLY, CDR2 FYNNEI. This CDR3 has 13 amino acids. V was pared by 4 bases and J by 6 bases, with 9 bases between. The DNA for the CDR3 is TGTGCCAGCAGTGTAGACACGTATGAAAAACTGTTTTTT. It encodes CASSVDTYEKLFF. Full variable domain (rest looked up from reference TRBV2 and TRBJ1-4): EPEVTQTPSHQVTQMGQEVILRCVPISNHLYFYWYRQILGQKVEFLVSFYNNEISEKSEIFDDQFSVERPDGSNFTLKIRSTKLEDSAMYFCASSVDTYEKLFFGSGTQLSVL.

This clone has only one observation. The rearrangement uses TRBV7-2 and TRBJ1-5; unclear D gene. Germline-derived CDR1 and CDR2 are SGHTA and FQGNSA. Deletions cut 7 bases from V and 7 bases from J, with 17 bases between. The CDR3 has 14 amino acids. The CDR3 spells CASTQSPGWQPQHF. As DNA, the CDR3 is TGTGCCAGCACCCAGAGTCCGGGTTGGCAGCCCCAGCATTTT.

The CDR3 reads CASSPLLQTNSGNTIYF. As DNA, the CDR3 is TGTGCCAGCAGCCCGCTGCTGCAGACAAACTCTGGAAACACCATATATTTT. The chain uses TRBV9 and TRBJ1-3; D gene unclear. Deletions cut 4 bases from V and 0 bases from J, with 17 bases between. The germline CDR1 and CDR2 sequences are SGDLS and YYNGEE. The CDR3 sequence is 17 residues long.

The chain carries TRBV6-5 and TRBJ2-4; 10 positions match TRBD1. This CDR3 contains 14 residues. Trimming took 6 bases from V and 5 from J; bases not matched to a gene: 4. Germline CDR1 and CDR2: MNHEY and SVGAGI. The CDR3 DNA reads TGTGCCAGCAGAGCTGGACAGGGGGAAAACATTCAGTACTTC. This translates into CASRAGQGENIQYF.

The V gene is TRBV11-3, the J gene TRBJ2-1; 11 nucleotides line up with TRBD2. The trim removed 6 bases at V and 5 bases at J, leaving 6 bases unmatched. Germline values: CDR1 SGHNT, CDR2 YENEEA. The CDR3 runs 15 residues. The CDR3 bases are TGTGCCAGCAGAAGTAGCGGGAGGGCCGACAATGAGCAGTTCTTC. Residues: CASRSSGRADNEQFF. The entire variable domain, with the rest obtained from reference TRBV11-3 and TRBJ2-1, is as follows: EAGVVQSPRYKIIEKKQPVAFWCNPISGHNTLYWYLQNLGQGPELLIRYENEEAVDDSQLPKDRFSAERLKGVDSTLKIQPAELGDSAVYLCASRSSGRADNEQFFGPGTRLTVL.

This chain connects TRBV21-1 to TRBJ1-2. TRBV21-1 corresponds to a pseudogene. This CDR3 region has 14 residues. The CDR3 sequence: CASSTLTRGYGYTF. Written as DNA, the CDR3 is TGTGCCAGCAGCACACTCACGCGGGGTTATGGCTACACCTTC.

The V call is TRBV28, the J call TRBJ1-3; D unresolved. Germline CDR1 is MDHEN and CDR2 is SYDVKM. This CDR3 has 16 amino acids. Trimming removed 3 bases at V and 4 bases at J, with 16 bases between. CDR3 sequence: CASSFLSLTYGNTIYF. CDR3 bases: TGTGCCAGCAGTTTTCTGAGTTTAACTTACGGAAACACCATATATTTT.

The chain recombines TRBV2 with TRBJ1-5; perhaps TRBD1 as D (5 bases). This CDR3 has 13 residues. The germline CDR1 and CDR2 sequences are SNHLY and FYNNEI. Trimming left V 5 bases short and J 2 bases short, with 7 bases between. In nucleotides, the CDR3 is TGTGCCAGCAGTAGGGGCGGCAATCAGCCCCAGCATTTT. Its protein is CASSRGGNQPQHF.

The genes are TRBV6-2 or TRBV6-3 and TRBJ2-7, with a possible D match to TRBD2 (5 bases). The CDR3 extends over 13 amino acids. Trimming took off 5 bases at V and 1 base at J, with 9 bases between the two ends. Germline V lookup: CDR1 MNHEY, CDR2 SVGEGT. Here the CDR3 reads CASSGSVSYEQYV. The CDR3 DNA reads TGTGCCAGCAGTGGGAGCGTATCCTACGAGCAGTACGTC.

CDR3 region: CASSPGTADPPQHF. In nucleotides, the CDR3 is TGTGCCAGCTCACCAGGGACAGCCGATCCACCCCAGCATTTT. This chain joins TRBV18 and TRBJ1-5; TRBD1 aligns across 7 bases. This CDR3 contains 14 residues. The V and J ends lost 2 bases and 10 bases, in that order; junction bases with no gene match: 8. Germline V gene data show CDR1 as KGHSH and CDR2 as LQKENI. The variable domain in full, with the rest retrieved from reference TRBV18 and TRBJ1-5, is NAGVMQNPRHLVRRRGQEARLRCSPMKGHSHVYWYRQLPEEGLKFMVYLQKENIIDESGMPKERFSAEFPKEGPSILRIQQVVRGDSAAYFCASSPGTADPPQHFGDGTRLSIL.